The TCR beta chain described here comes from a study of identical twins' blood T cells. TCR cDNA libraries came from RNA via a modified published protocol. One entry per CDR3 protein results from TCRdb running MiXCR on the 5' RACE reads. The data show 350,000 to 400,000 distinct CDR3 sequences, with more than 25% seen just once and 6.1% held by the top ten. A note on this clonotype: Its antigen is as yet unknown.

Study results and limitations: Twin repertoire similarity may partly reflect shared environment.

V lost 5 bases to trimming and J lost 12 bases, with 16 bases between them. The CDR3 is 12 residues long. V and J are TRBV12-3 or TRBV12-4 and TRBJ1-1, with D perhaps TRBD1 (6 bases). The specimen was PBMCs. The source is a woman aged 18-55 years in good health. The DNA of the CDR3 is TGTGCCAGCAGTCAGGGGTCGATCGGGTCTTTCTTT. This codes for CASSQGSIGSFF.